This record concerns one T cell receptor (beta chain) sequence. The assay was immunoSEQ multiplex PCR, and TCRdb's table has in-frame clones only and misses some. The sample lists 250,000 to 350,000 clones; around 90% were seen once. This sample is drawn from a study of blood T cell repertoires in COVID-19. The CDR3 covers 17 residues. Germline CDR1 and CDR2: MNHEY and SVGEGT. V was clipped by 2 bases and J by 6 bases; unmatched bases: 13. The sequence was obtained from a man aged 18 to 35 with active or convalescent COVID-19. Sample: peripheral blood. This chain links TRBV6-2 or TRBV6-3 with TRBJ1-5, with 7 bases aligning to TRBD1. This chain's CDR3 is CASSYDLRGGVGQPQHF. CDR3 bases: TGTGCCAGCAGTTACGACCTCAGAGGGGGCGTCGGTCAGCCCCAGCATTTT.